This TCR beta chain was sequenced during a study of blood T cell repertoires in COVID-19. Study-level information: Italy, Spain and the United States were the sources of the convalescent and acute COVID-19 samples. PBMCs, B-cell-depleted T cells, or T cells were the source of the cDNA or gDNA that made up the material.

Profiled with immunoSEQ multiplex PCR; TCRdb holds only in-frame clones, not every one. The sample gives about 75,000 clones, 85% to 90% of which show up once; about 2.4% is in the top ten. The clonotype originates from a human donor in a cohort sampled during active COVID-19. The source material was peripheral blood.

The CDR3 DNA sequence: TGTGCCAGCAGTTCCATAGTCCCGGGACAGGGACCTAGCACAGATACGCAGTATTTT. Its translation: CASSSIVPGQGPSTDTQYF. The rearrangement uses TRBV27 and TRBJ2-3; the match to TRBD1 covers 9 bases. V shed 4 bases and J 0 bases; nucleotides not matched to a gene: 14. Germline loops: CDR1 MNHEY, CDR2 SMNVEV (reference sequence). The CDR3 has 19 residues.